Each of the 14 T cell receptor beta chains below was sequenced from the same sample in a study of cytomegalovirus exposure and HLA in healthy donors (dated by TCRdb to about 2017). The library was produced with the immunoSEQ multiplex PCR assay. For the multiplex PCR, a mixture combining 60 forward primers for TCR Vbeta segments and 13 reverse primers for TCR Jbeta segments was used. TCRdb retrieved this table from immuneACCESS and kept in-frame rearrangements only. Not all clones are present; in checked studies, unresolved V genes account for under half, and no reason is known for the remainder. This sample's table lists 190,000 or so clones. 0.74% of the sample goes to the ten largest clones. The sequenced sample was PBMCs. These receptors were collected from a boy younger than 18 in good health and CMV-seronegative.

V usage is TRBV9 and J usage is TRBJ2-5; 8 nucleotides agree with TRBD1. The DNA end is more similar to TRBJ2-7, so the J call may be wrong. CDR3 length: 14 residues. Germline V gene lookup returns CDR1 SGDLS and CDR2 YYNGEE. The CDR3 protein is CASSPQDRVYEQYF. The CDR3, as DNA: TGTGCCAGCAGCCCACAGGACAGGGTCTACGAGCAGTACTTC.

CDR3: CASIRPGGVSNQPQHF. The CDR3, as DNA: TGCGCCAGCATCCGCCCGGGGGGCGTGAGCAATCAGCCCCAGCATTTT. This chain links TRBV4-1 with TRBJ1-5; the D gene is possibly TRBD1 (6 bases). V shed 7 bases and J shed 1 base, with 17 bases lying between them. The CDR3 contains 16 residues. Germline CDR1 MGHRA, CDR2 YSYEKL.

This chain joins TRBV5-1 and TRBJ2-3, with 12 bases aligning to TRBD2. Germline V gene sequence: CDR1 SGHRS, CDR2 YFSETQ. V dropped 8 bases and J dropped 5; count of bases not matched to a gene: 9. The CDR3 loop spans 15 amino acids. CDR3 in amino acids: CASFSSGGAVDTQYF. CDR3 DNA: TGCGCCAGTTTTTCTAGCGGGGGGGCCGTAGATACGCAGTATTTT.

CDR3 coding DNA: TGTGCCAGCAGTTTATACCTAGGGACAGTGGGTCCCGGGGAGCTGTTTTTT. This sequence encodes CASSLYLGTVGPGELFF. The chain uses TRBV28 and TRBJ2-2; 7 bases agree with TRBD1. This CDR3 is 17 amino acids long. The V gene's germline CDR1 is MDHEN and CDR2 SYDVKM. V dropped 1 base and J dropped 6; count of bases not matched to a gene: 11.

The CDR3 is CSVPGLPAYGGLFF. DNA of the CDR3: TGCAGCGTGCCGGGACTCCCAGCTTATGGGGGACTGTTTTTT. The chain couples TRBV29-1 to TRBJ1-4, with D perhaps TRBD1 (5 bases). The V gene lost 6 bases and the J gene lost 13 bases, with 24 bases spanning the gap. The length of the CDR3 is 14 residues. CDR1 and CDR2 (germline): SQVTM, ANQGSEA.

This chain links TRBV4-2 with TRBJ2-3; 9 bases are shared with TRBD2. The CDR3 totals 16 residues. Germline loops: CDR1 LGHNA, CDR2 YNFKEQ. Losses at the gene ends were 3 bases for V and 3 bases for J; bases not matched to a gene: 7. CDR3 residues: CASSQEGRGGTDTQYF. In DNA form, the CDR3 reads TGTGCCAGCAGCCAGGAAGGGCGGGGGGGTACAGATACGCAGTATTTT.

V is TRBV27 and J is TRBJ2-7, with 9 bases lining up with TRBD1. Germline trimming cut 4 bases from V and 2 bases from J; bases unmatched to any gene: 3. CDR3 size: 14 residues. Germline V gene data show CDR1 as MNHEY and CDR2 as SMNVEV (reference sequence). The CDR3 sequence is CASSYYRGPYEQYF. The CDR3 DNA sequence: TGTGCCAGCAGTTATTACAGGGGGCCCTACGAGCAGTACTTC.

The J gene is TRBJ2-3, the V gene TRBV18; 7 bases are shared with TRBD1. Trimming cost V 5 bases and J 0 bases; bases outside gene matches: 5. This CDR3 is 15 amino acids long. Germline loops: CDR1 KGHSH, CDR2 LQKENI. CDR3 residues: CASSKKQGSTDTQYF. CDR3 bases: TGTGCCAGCTCAAAAAAACAGGGGAGCACAGATACGCAGTATTTT.

The chain has TRBV29-1 and TRBJ2-2; TRBD1 matches at 10 bases. Losses at the gene ends were 6 bases for V and 4 bases for J; bases not matched to a gene: 8. The CDR3 loop spans 15 amino acids. Germline assignment: CDR1 SQVTM and CDR2 ANQGSEA. In nucleotides, the CDR3 is TGCAGCGTCACGGCTGGACAGGGGGGCACCGGGGAGCTGTTTTTT. The encoded protein is CSVTAGQGGTGELFF.

The chain uses TRBV30 and TRBJ2-2; D gene unclear. The CDR3 has 14 amino acids. V was cut by 0 bases and J by 5 bases, with 10 bases left in between. CDR1 is GTSNPN, CDR2 SVGIG, per germline (reference sequence). The CDR3 DNA sequence: TGTGCCTGGAGTGTAAAGGCGGAAACCGGGGAGCTGTTTTTT. Its translation: CAWSVKAETGELFF.

Notes on this clone: Other DNA variants within this sample encode the same CDR3. This chain links TRBV27 with TRBJ2-7, with 11 bases lining up with TRBD2. The CDR3 spans 14 residues. Trimming took 5 bases from V and 4 from J; bases not matched to a gene: 4. The germline V gene has CDR1 MNHEY and CDR2 SMNVEV (reference sequence). CDR3 DNA: TGTGCCAGCAGTCTTGGGACTAGCGGATACGAGCAGTACTTC. It codes for CASSLGTSGYEQYF.

The rearrangement uses TRBV6-1 and TRBJ2-7, with D uncertain. This CDR3 contains 13 residues. CDR1 MNHNS and CDR2 SASEGT come from the germline V gene. V was trimmed by 1 base and J by 3 bases, leaving 7 bases between them. The CDR3 region is CASSEDRYYEQYF. The CDR3 DNA is TGTGCCAGCAGTGAAGACAGATACTACGAGCAGTACTTC.

This rearrangement joins TRBV5-1 to TRBJ2-5, with 7 bases fitting TRBD1. V gave up 3 bases and J gave up 5 bases; unmatched junction bases: 4. CDR1 is SGHRS, CDR2 YFSETQ, per germline. The CDR3 contains 13 residues. The CDR3 loop is CASSSQGTETQYF. CDR3 DNA sequence: TGCGCCAGCAGCTCACAGGGGACCGAGACCCAGTACTTC.

V and J are TRBV5-1 and TRBJ2-6; D may be TRBD2 (7 bases). The V gene lost 0 bases and the J gene lost 2 bases, with 9 bases spanning the gap. There are 16 residues in the CDR3. Germline CDR1 SGHRS, CDR2 YFSETQ. This CDR3 is CASSLEGGPGANVLTF. The CDR3 nucleotides are TGCGCCAGCAGCTTGGAGGGGGGGCCTGGGGCCAACGTCCTGACTTTC.